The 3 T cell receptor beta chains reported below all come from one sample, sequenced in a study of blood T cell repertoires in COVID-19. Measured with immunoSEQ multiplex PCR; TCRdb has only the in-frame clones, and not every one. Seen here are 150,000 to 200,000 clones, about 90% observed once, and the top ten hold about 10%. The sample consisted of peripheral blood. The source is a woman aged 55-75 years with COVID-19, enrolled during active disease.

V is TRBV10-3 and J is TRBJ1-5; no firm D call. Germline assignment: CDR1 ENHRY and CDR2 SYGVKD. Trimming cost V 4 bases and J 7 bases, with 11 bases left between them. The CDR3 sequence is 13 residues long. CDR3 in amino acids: CAISGEPTQPQHF. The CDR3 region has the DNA TGTGCCATCAGTGGGGAGCCCACACAGCCCCAGCATTTT.

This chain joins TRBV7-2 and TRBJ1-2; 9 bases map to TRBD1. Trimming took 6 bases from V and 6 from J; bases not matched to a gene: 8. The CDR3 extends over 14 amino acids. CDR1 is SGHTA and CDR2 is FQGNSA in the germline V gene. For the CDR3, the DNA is TGTGCCAGCAGTGCGACAGGGGGTACCCATGGCTACACCTTC. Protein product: CASSATGGTHGYTF.

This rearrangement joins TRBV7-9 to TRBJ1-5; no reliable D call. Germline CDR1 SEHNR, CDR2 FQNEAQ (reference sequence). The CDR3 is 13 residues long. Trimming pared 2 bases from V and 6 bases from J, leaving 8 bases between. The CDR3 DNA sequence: TGTGCCAGCAGCTTAATCCCGGGTCAGCCCCAGCATTTT. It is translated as CASSLIPGQPQHF.